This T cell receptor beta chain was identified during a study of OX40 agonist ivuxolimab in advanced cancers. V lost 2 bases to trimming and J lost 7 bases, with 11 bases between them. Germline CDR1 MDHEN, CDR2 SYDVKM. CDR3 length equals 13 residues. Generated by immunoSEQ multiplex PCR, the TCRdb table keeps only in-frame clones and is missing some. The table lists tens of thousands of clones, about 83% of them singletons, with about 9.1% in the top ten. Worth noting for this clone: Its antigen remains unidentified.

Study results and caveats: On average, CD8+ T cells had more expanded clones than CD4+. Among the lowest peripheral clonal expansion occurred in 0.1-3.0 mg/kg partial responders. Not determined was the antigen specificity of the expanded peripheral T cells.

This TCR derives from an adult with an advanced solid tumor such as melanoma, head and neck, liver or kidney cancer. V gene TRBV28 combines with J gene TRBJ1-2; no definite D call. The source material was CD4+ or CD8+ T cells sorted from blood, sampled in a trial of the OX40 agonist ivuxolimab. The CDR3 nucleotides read TGTGCCAGCAGTTTACCAGCGGTCGTTGGCTACACCTTC. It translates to CASSLPAVVGYTF.